The next 21 T cell receptor beta chains were all read from a single sample in a study of blood T cell repertoires in COVID-19. Produced via immunoSEQ multiplex PCR; TCRdb's table is partial and in-frame only. This sample carries just under 350,000 clones, around 83% of them seen once, and the ten largest clones take 2.5% to 3.5%. Specimen: peripheral blood. The receptors stem from a man aged 30-40 years with active or convalescent COVID-19.

This chain links TRBV28 with TRBJ1-2; D not resolved. The germline V and J ends were trimmed by 6 bases and 8 bases, with 19 bases remaining between them. This CDR3 spans 14 amino acids. Germline V gene data show CDR1 as MDHEN and CDR2 as SYDVKM. CDR3 in DNA: TGTGCCAGCAGCCTCTACGGGGTCGAGTACGGCTACACCTTC. Translation gives CASSLYGVEYGYTF.

This sequence joins TRBV11-3 and TRBJ2-7, with D tentatively TRBD1 (7 bases). Deletions cut 5 bases from V and 0 bases from J, with 20 bases between. Germline V CDR1 and CDR2: SGHNT, YENEEA. The CDR3 spans 17 residues. CDR3 amino acids: CASSPRRGPQPSYEQYF. The CDR3, as DNA: TGTGCCAGCAGCCCACGGAGGGGGCCCCAACCCTCCTACGAGCAGTACTTC.

The chain is built from TRBV20-1 and TRBJ2-3; no clear D gene. Per germline, CDR1 DFQATT and CDR2 SNEGSKA (reference sequence). V was clipped by 3 bases and J by 0 bases, with 16 bases between them. The CDR3 has 16 amino acids. Here the CDR3 reads CSASPSRKTSTDTQYF. As DNA, the CDR3 is TGCAGTGCTAGTCCAAGCCGAAAAACTAGCACAGATACGCAGTATTTT.

The chain combines TRBV3-1 (or the pseudogene TRBV3-2) with TRBJ1-6, with a possible D match to TRBD1 (6 bases). The V end lost 5 bases, the J end lost 0 bases, and 14 bases lay between the germline ends. The CDR3 totals 17 residues. The V gene's germline CDR1 is LGHDT and CDR2 YNNKEL (reference sequence). For the CDR3, the DNA is TGTGCCAGCAGCGCCCGACAGGCGAGCTCCTATAATTCACCCCTCCACTTT. Translating it yields CASSARQASSYNSPLHF.

The rearrangement uses TRBV30 and TRBJ1-1; D remains unclear. The germline CDR1 and CDR2 sequences are GTSNPN and SVGIG (reference sequence). The CDR3 has 13 amino acids. Trimming removed 5 bases at V and 1 base at J, with 11 bases between. CDR3 amino acids: CAWEIDKNTEAFF. The DNA for the CDR3 is TGTGCCTGGGAGATAGATAAGAACACTGAAGCTTTCTTT. The entire variable domain, with the rest obtained from reference TRBV30 and TRBJ1-1, is as follows: SQTIHQWPATLVQPVGSPLSLECTVEGTSNPNLYWYRQAAGRGLQLLFYSVGIGQISSEVPQNLSASRPQDRQFILSSKKLLLSDSGFYLCAWEIDKNTEAFFGQGTRLTVV.

The J gene is TRBJ1-6, the V gene TRBV7-9; TRBD1 aligns across 9 bases. Germline CDR1 is SEHNR and CDR2 is FQNEAQ (reference sequence). The CDR3 has 17 residues. V lost 4 bases, J lost 2 bases, and 6 bases stayed unmatched. CDR3 DNA: TGTGCCAGCAGCTGGGGACAGGGAGGAACCTATAATTCACCCCTCCACTTT. Its protein is CASSWGQGGTYNSPLHF.

The gene calls are TRBV15 and TRBJ1-1, with D tentatively TRBD1 (6 bases). V lost 2 bases and J lost 3, with 16 bases in between. The CDR3 runs to 16 residues. CDR1 and CDR2 from the germline V gene are LNHNV and YYDKDF (reference sequence). The CDR3 loop is CATSRSRRGGDTEAFF. DNA of the CDR3: TGTGCCACCAGCAGATCCCGGAGGGGGGGGGACACTGAAGCTTTCTTT. The full variable domain, in which reference TRBV15 and TRBJ1-1 provide the parts outside the CDR3, is DAMVIQNPRYQVTQFGKPVTLSCSQTLNHNVMYWYQQKSSQAPKLLFHYYDKDFNNEADTPDNFQSRRPNTSFCFLDIRSPGLGDTAMYLCATSRSRRGGDTEAFFGQGTRLTVV.

The chain uses TRBV2 and TRBJ2-1; 8 nucleotides align to TRBD2. CDR1 and CDR2 from the germline V gene are SNHLY and FYNNEI. The CDR3 contains 16 residues. The junction had 6 bases not matched to a gene; V was cut back by 0 bases and J by 5 bases. As DNA, the CDR3 is TGTGCCAGCAGTGAAGCAGGCCTAGCGGGCCACAATGAGCAGTTCTTC. It codes for CASSEAGLAGHNEQFF.

The table lists this clone with a count of one. V is TRBV5-1 and J is TRBJ2-3; possible D gene TRBD1, 5 bases. CDR1 SGHRS and CDR2 YFSETQ come from the germline V gene. CDR3 length: 16 amino acids. V gave up 0 bases and J gave up 0 bases, with 11 bases separating them. Written as DNA, the CDR3 is TGCGCCAGCAGCTTGGAAGGCGACAGTAGCACAGATACGCAGTATTTT. It yields the protein CASSLEGDSSTDTQYF.

The rearrangement joins TRBV7-2 to TRBJ2-1; 8 bases map to TRBD2. CDR1 and CDR2 (germline): SGHTA, FQGNSA. V was clipped by 5 bases and J by 6 bases; unmatched bases: 12. The length of the CDR3 is 16 residues. CDR3 sequence reads: CASSPAGTRTANEQFF. CDR3 DNA: TGTGCCAGCAGCCCAGCCGGGACTAGAACGGCCAATGAGCAGTTCTTC.

This clone has only one observation. Other DNA sequences of this sample code for an identical CDR3. The V call is TRBV19, the J call TRBJ2-7; 8 bases are a match to TRBD1. This CDR3 comprises 14 residues. The germline V gene has CDR1 LNHDA and CDR2 SQIVND (reference sequence). Trimming at V came to 5 bases and at J to 0 bases, leaving 3 bases not matched to a gene. CDR3 bases: TGTGCCAGTAGTGCAGGGACAGGCTCCTACGAGCAGTACTTC. This sequence encodes CASSAGTGSYEQYF.

The rearrangement uses TRBV29-1 and TRBJ2-5; no clear D gene. CDR1 is SQVTM and CDR2 is ANQGSEA in the germline V gene. V lost 7 bases to trimming and J lost 0 bases, with 12 bases between them. The CDR3 spans 13 residues. The CDR3 nucleotides read TGCAGCGCCGCTGACACGAACCAAGAGACCCAGTACTTC. It yields the protein CSAADTNQETQYF.

The chain has TRBV28 and TRBJ2-7, with 7 bases aligning to TRBD2. This CDR3 region has 15 residues. CDR1 MDHEN and CDR2 SYDVKM come from the germline V gene. J gave up 3 bases and V 6 bases, and 11 bases lay outside the gene matches. The CDR3 coding sequence is TGTGCCAGCAGCCCCGGGCACAGCGGGGTCTACGAGCAGTACTTC. It translates to CASSPGHSGVYEQYF.

The chain is built from TRBV28 and TRBJ1-2, with D unresolved. The CDR3 covers 12 residues. V shed 5 bases and J shed 8 bases, with 12 bases lying between them. In germline, CDR1 is MDHEN, CDR2 SYDVKM. The CDR3 spells CASSLLKLGYTF. CDR3 nucleotides: TGTGCCAGCAGTCTACTAAAACTAGGCTACACCTTC.

This clone is a singleton in its sample. This rearrangement joins TRBV30 to TRBJ2-1; TRBD2 matches 15 bases. The germline V gene encodes CDR1 GTSNPN and CDR2 SVGIG (reference sequence). Trimming cost V 3 bases and J 2 bases; bases outside gene matches: 11. The CDR3 is 19 amino acids. The CDR3 protein is CAWSHIPGTSGGPYNEQFF. The CDR3 DNA reads TGTGCCTGGAGCCATATCCCCGGGACTAGCGGGGGGCCCTACAATGAGCAGTTCTTC.

V usage is TRBV10-3 and J usage is TRBJ2-7; no reliable D call. V lost 0 bases, J lost 3 bases, and 12 bases lay in between. CDR3 size: 15 residues. From germline, CDR1 is ENHRY and CDR2 SYGVKD. The CDR3, as DNA: TGTGCCATCAGTGAGTCGGGCGACGGTTACTACGAGCAGTACTTC. It yields the protein CAISESGDGYYEQYF.

This clone showed up just once. V usage is TRBV30 and J usage is TRBJ2-7; D is perhaps TRBD1 (5 bases). V was cut by 2 bases and J by 4 bases, with 9 bases left in between. Germline-derived CDR1 and CDR2 are GTSNPN and SVGIG (reference sequence). This CDR3 has 12 amino acids. CDR3 coding DNA: TGTGCCTGGAGTCCCAGGGCATACGAGCAGTACTTC. Protein: CAWSPRAYEQYF.

This clone was observed once. This rearrangement joins TRBV15 to TRBJ1-1; no firm D call. This CDR3 has 14 residues. The germline V and J ends were trimmed by 6 bases and 0 bases, with 11 bases remaining between them. CDR1 LNHNV and CDR2 YYDKDF come from the germline V gene (reference sequence). This CDR3 reads CATRRGTMNTEAFF. CDR3 nucleotides: TGTGCCACCAGGCGGGGTACAATGAACACTGAAGCTTTCTTT.

CDR3 residues: CASSLDLGEKLFF. Here the CDR3 DNA reads TGTGCCAGCAGCCTAGATCTGGGTGAAAAACTGTTTTTT. The chain combines TRBV5-6 with TRBJ1-4; D gene ambiguous. CDR3 length: 13 amino acids. The germline V gene has CDR1 SGHDT and CDR2 YYEEEE. Trimming took off 4 bases at V and 7 bases at J, with 11 bases between the two ends.

The chain recombines TRBV2 with TRBJ2-2; TRBD2 matches at 9 bases. Looked up from germline, CDR1 is SNHLY and CDR2 is FYNNEI. J was trimmed by 4 bases and V by 1 base; bases with no gene match: 4. CDR3 length equals 16 residues. The CDR3 nucleotides read TGTGCCAGCAGTGAAGGCCTAGCGGGACCCACCGGGGAGCTGTTTTTT. Its protein is CASSEGLAGPTGELFF.

This clone was observed a few times. V usage is TRBV7-2 and J usage is TRBJ2-1; 8 nucleotides line up with TRBD1. Germline assignment: CDR1 SGHTA and CDR2 FQGNSA. V gave up 1 base and J gave up 0 bases; unmatched junction bases: 5. There are 17 residues in the CDR3. The CDR3 is CASSLGTGSSSYNEQFF. Written as DNA, the CDR3 is TGTGCCAGCAGCTTAGGGACAGGGTCCAGCTCCTACAATGAGCAGTTCTTC.